This TCR beta chain was retrieved from a study of T cells in Graves' hyperthyroidism and ophthalmopathy. In this sample, this clonotype turned up a few times. The antigen is unknown. Study-wide results and limits: Ophthalmopathy and stable hyperthyroidism were separated by a 13 V-J model. Blood also carried most thyroid clonotypes expanded above 0.001.

Germline CDR1 GTSNPN, CDR2 SVGIG (reference sequence). This CDR3 is 13 amino acids long. Trimming cost V 3 bases and J 2 bases, with 11 bases left between them. RNA transcripts gave rise to amplified TCR beta CDR3 regions. The TCR CDR3 was amplified in a first-round RT-PCR using the HTBI primer set. TCRdb reprocessed the multiplex PCR reads with MiXCR, giving one entry per CDR3 protein. The table records around 350,000 distinct CDR3 sequences, roughly 25% of them present only once. In making diagnoses, clinical symptoms, serum thyroxine and TRAb, thyroid ultrasound and orbital computed tomography were all used.

Source material: blood. This sequence originates from a man between 45 and 60 years old with Graves' hyperthyroidism. The gene calls are TRBV30 and TRBJ2-7; no firm D call. In DNA form, the CDR3 reads TGTGCCTGGAGCCCCCTCGGGCCCTACGAGCAGTACTTC. Its translation: CAWSPLGPYEQYF.